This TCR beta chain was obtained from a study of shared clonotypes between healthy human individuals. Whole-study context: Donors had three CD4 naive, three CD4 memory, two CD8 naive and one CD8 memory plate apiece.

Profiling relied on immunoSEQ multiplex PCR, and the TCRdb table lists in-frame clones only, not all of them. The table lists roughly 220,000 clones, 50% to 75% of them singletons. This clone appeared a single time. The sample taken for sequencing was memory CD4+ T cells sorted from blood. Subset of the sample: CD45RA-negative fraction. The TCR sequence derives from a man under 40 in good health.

The CDR3 here is CASSILLGEQFF. The DNA of the CDR3 is TGTGCCAGTAGTATTTTGCTTGGTGAGCAGTTCTTC. This sequence joins TRBV19 and TRBJ2-1; the D is unclear. The CDR3 runs 12 residues. The germline gives CDR1 LNHDA, CDR2 SQIVND (reference sequence). V shed 3 bases and J shed 9 bases, with 9 bases lying between them.